What follows are 21 T cell receptor beta chains derived from one specimen sequenced in a study of CD8+CD57+ T cells in acquired aplastic anemia. According to the study, genomic DNA was the template for TCR beta VDJ and CDR3 profiling. TCRdb independently ran MiXCR on the reads; one entry per CDR3 protein. This table holds about 98,000 distinct CDR3 sequences, about 66% found once. Only patients with CD8+CD57+ cell expansion on flow cytometry were chosen for sequencing. Specimen: sorted CD4+, CD8+, or CD8+CD57+ T cells (not recorded which) from PBMCs. The receptors derive from a human donor with aplastic anemia.

V is TRBV7-2 and J is TRBJ2-3; 8 bases map to TRBD2. Germline V gene data show CDR1 as SGHTA and CDR2 as FQGNSA. V was clipped by 3 bases and J by 5 bases; unmatched bases: 4. The length of the CDR3 is 14 residues. CDR3 sequence reads: CASSLRGAKDTQYF. The CDR3 coding sequence is TGTGCCAGCAGCTTGCGGGGGGCGAAAGATACGCAGTATTTT.

The chain employs TRBV19 and TRBJ2-7; a weak D match, TRBD1 (6 bases). This CDR3 comprises 14 residues. Trimming stripped 3 bases from V and 5 bases from J, with 14 bases between. The V gene's germline CDR1 is LNHDA and CDR2 SQIVND (reference sequence). CDR3 amino acids: CASSIRRGPHEQYF. CDR3 nucleotide sequence: TGTGCCAGTAGTATCCGCAGGGGACCCCACGAGCAGTACTTC.

This clonotype was recorded only once. This chain connects TRBV7-6 to TRBJ2-1; 7 bases are a match to TRBD1. V trimming: 5 bases; J trimming: 10 bases; junction bases outside the gene matches: 5. Germline-derived CDR1 and CDR2 are SGHVS and FNYEAQ. The CDR3 contains 12 residues. The CDR3 DNA follows: TGTGCCAGCAGCCCCCGACAGGGAGAGCAGTTCTTC. This encodes CASSPRQGEQFF.

The V call is TRBV7-3, the J call TRBJ2-3; the D gene is possibly TRBD2 (6 bases). V lost 3 bases and J 3 bases, leaving 13 bases between the germline ends. CDR1 and CDR2 (germline): SGHTA, FQGTGA. The CDR3 is 15 amino acids. The CDR3 nucleotides are TGTGCCAGCAGCTTGGGGTCGCTAGCGACAGATACGCAGTATTTT. Amino acids: CASSLGSLATDTQYF.

The rearrangement joins TRBV20-1 to TRBJ2-3; D is perhaps TRBD2 (7 bases). The ends were cut back, 0 bases at V and 2 bases at J, with 12 bases in the middle. CDR3 length: 15 residues. Germline CDR1 DFQATT, CDR2 SNEGSKA (reference sequence). Here the CDR3 reads CSARDRAGATDTQYF. The CDR3 DNA reads TGCAGTGCTAGAGATCGCGCGGGGGCCACAGATACGCAGTATTTT.

The chain employs TRBV3-1 and TRBJ2-7; no reliable D call. This CDR3 is built from 13 residues. The germline V gene has CDR1 LGHDT and CDR2 YNNKEL (reference sequence). V was trimmed by 1 base and J by 4 bases, leaving 8 bases between them. Written as DNA, the CDR3 is TGTGCCAGCAGCCAAGGGGTTCGGTACGAGCAGTACTTC. Its protein product is CASSQGVRYEQYF.

A note on this clonotype: Because the CDR3 is missing its conserved closing phenylalanine or tryptophan, this is likely a read error. The chain is built from TRBV7-8 and TRBJ1-2; D unclear. V lost 5 bases and J 8 bases, leaving 24 bases between the germline ends. This CDR3 region has 16 residues. Germline CDR1 and CDR2: SGHVS and FQNEAQ. The chain's CDR3 is CASSENPPTRAYGYTC. The CDR3 DNA sequence: TGTGCCAGCAGCGAGAACCCCCCGACTCGAGCGTACGGCTACACCTGC.

The rearrangement links TRBV7-2 to TRBJ2-1; a possible D gene is TRBD1 (6 bases). Trimming pared 0 bases from V and 3 bases from J, leaving 9 bases between. Germline assignment: CDR1 SGHTA and CDR2 FQGNSA. CDR3 size: 15 residues. The CDR3 DNA follows: TGTGCCAGCAGCTTAGCAGGCAGGGGCTACAATGAGCAGTTCTTC. Translation: CASSLAGRGYNEQFF.

In DNA, the CDR3 is TGTGCCAGCAGCCCGGTAGGAGAGACCCAGTACTTC. Amino acids: CASSPVGETQYF. V is TRBV7-2 and J is TRBJ2-5, with D uncertain. The V gene's germline CDR1 is SGHTA and CDR2 FQGNSA. V was shortened by 5 bases and J by 4 bases, with 8 bases between the two germline ends. CDR3 length: 12 amino acids.

Only one count was recorded for this clonotype. The gene calls are TRBV19 and TRBJ2-1; 7 nucleotides line up with TRBD1. Germline lookup yields CDR1 LNHDA and CDR2 SQIVND (reference sequence). CDR3 length equals 14 residues. Trimming cost V 5 bases and J 5 bases; bases outside gene matches: 6. This CDR3 is CASSADRSDNEQFF. CDR3 nucleotides: TGTGCCAGTAGTGCGGACAGGTCCGACAATGAGCAGTTCTTC.

The chain is built from TRBV5-8 and TRBJ2-5, with D perhaps assigned TRBD1 or TRBD2 (5 bases each). V dropped 1 base and J dropped 13 bases, with 17 bases sitting between them. This CDR3 region has 13 residues. Germline V lookup: CDR1 SGHTS, CDR2 YDEGEE. The CDR3 region has the DNA TGTGCCAGCAGCTTGAGGAGGACTTGGGGCCCGTACTTC. It codes for CASSLRRTWGPYF. Using reference TRBV5-8 and TRBJ2-5 for the parts outside the CDR3, the full variable domain is EAGVTQSPTHLIKTRGQQATLRCSPISGHTSVYWYQQALGLGLQFLLWYDEGEERNRGNFPPRFSGRQFPNYSSELNVNALELEDSALYLCASSLRRTWGPYFGPGTRLLVL.

The chain employs TRBV24-1 and TRBJ1-4, with 8 bases fitting TRBD1. The CDR3 is made up of 16 amino acids. Trimming at V came to 4 bases and at J to 4 bases, leaving 7 bases not matched to a gene. From germline, CDR1 is KGHDR and CDR2 SFDVKD. CDR3 nucleotide sequence: TGTGCCACCAGTGACAGGACAGGGAATAATAATGAAAAACTGTTTTTT. Amino acids: CATSDRTGNNNEKLFF.

The chain couples TRBV7-2 to TRBJ1-1; no reliable D call. The CDR3 runs to 13 residues. The germline V gene has CDR1 SGHTA and CDR2 FQGNSA. Trimming left V 1 base short and J 4 bases short, with 7 bases between. CDR3 DNA sequence: TGTGCCAGCAGCTTAGGGAGTGGCACTGAAGCTTTCTTT. Residues: CASSLGSGTEAFF.

This clonotype was observed a few times. The genes are TRBV20-1 and TRBJ2-7; the D call may be TRBD1 or TRBD2 (6 bases each). The germline gives CDR1 DFQATT, CDR2 SNEGSKA (reference sequence). V shed 0 bases and J shed 4 bases, with 13 bases lying between them. The CDR3 length is 14 residues. This chain's CDR3 is CSAREGGREYEQYF. The CDR3 nucleotides read TGCAGTGCTAGAGAAGGGGGGAGAGAGTACGAGCAGTACTTC.

The chain uses TRBV9 and TRBJ1-6; 8 nucleotides line up with TRBD1. The CDR3 spans 15 residues. The J segment lost 6 bases and the V segment lost 3 bases, leaving 5 bases of the junction unmatched. Germline CDR1 is SGDLS and CDR2 is YYNGEE. CDR3 sequence reads: CASSAGQGGNSPLHF. CDR3 coding DNA: TGTGCCAGCAGCGCAGGACAGGGAGGTAATTCACCCCTCCACTTT.

This clonotype was picked up a small number of times. The chain links TRBV24-1 to TRBJ2-3; TRBD1 matches at 8 bases. The V and J ends lost 1 base and 4 bases, in that order; junction bases with no gene match: 6. This CDR3 contains 16 residues. The germline gives CDR1 KGHDR, CDR2 SFDVKD. The CDR3 region has the DNA TGTGCCACCAGTGATTTACAGGGGGAGGTAGCAGATACGCAGTATTTT. Its translation is CATSDLQGEVADTQYF.

V and J are TRBV29-1 and TRBJ2-3; the D gene is possibly TRBD2 (6 bases). Trimming pared 3 bases from V and 4 bases from J, leaving 8 bases between. CDR1 and CDR2 from the germline V gene are SQVTM and ANQGSEA. The CDR3 covers 12 residues. The CDR3 region is CSVEEGPDTQYF. The CDR3 DNA follows: TGCAGCGTTGAGGAGGGCCCAGATACGCAGTATTTT.

The V call is TRBV7-9, the J call TRBJ1-1, with 8 bases fitting TRBD1. CDR3 size: 12 residues. With V trimmed by 5 bases and J by 11 bases, 7 bases remained unmatched. Germline V gene lookup returns CDR1 SEHNR and CDR2 FQNEAQ (reference sequence). CDR3 nucleotide sequence: TGTGCCAGCAGCCCTAACAGGGGGGAGGCTTTCTTT. Its translation is CASSPNRGEAFF. Full variable domain (rest looked up from reference TRBV7-9 and TRBJ1-1): DTGVSQNPRHKITKRGQNVTFRCDPISEHNRLYWYRQTLGQGPEFLTYFQNEAQLEKSRLLSDRFSAERPKGSFSTLEIQRTEQGDSAMYLCASSPNRGEAFFGQGTRLTVV.

The sample holds a few counts of this clonotype. The CDR3 reads CSVESPAVYNEQFF. The CDR3 nucleotides read TGCAGCGTTGAGTCGCCTGCCGTCTACAATGAGCAGTTCTTC. The chain recombines TRBV29-1 with TRBJ2-1; D is ambiguous. Germline V gene lookup returns CDR1 SQVTM and CDR2 ANQGSEA. Trimming took 3 bases from V and 3 from J, leaving 12 bases between them. This CDR3 spans 14 amino acids.

This clonotype came up a few times. Here the CDR3 reads CATSGLGQGMNTEAFF. In nucleotides, the CDR3 is TGTGCCACCAGCGGCCTCGGACAGGGGATGAACACTGAAGCTTTCTTT. The chain employs TRBV15 and TRBJ1-1, with 9 bases lining up with TRBD1. The length of the CDR3 is 16 residues. Germline CDR1 and CDR2: LNHNV and YYDKDF (reference sequence). The junction had 7 bases not matched to a gene; V was cut back by 5 bases and J by 0 bases.

This chain links TRBV12-3 or TRBV12-4 with TRBJ2-7; TRBD2 is a possible D gene (6 bases). The CDR3 loop spans 15 amino acids. Trimming shortened V by 6 bases and J by 3 bases, and 18 bases separated the two germline ends. This chain's CDR3 is CASSQGQAGLYEQYF. The CDR3 DNA reads TGTGCCAGCAGCCAAGGGCAGGCGGGACTCTACGAGCAGTACTTC.